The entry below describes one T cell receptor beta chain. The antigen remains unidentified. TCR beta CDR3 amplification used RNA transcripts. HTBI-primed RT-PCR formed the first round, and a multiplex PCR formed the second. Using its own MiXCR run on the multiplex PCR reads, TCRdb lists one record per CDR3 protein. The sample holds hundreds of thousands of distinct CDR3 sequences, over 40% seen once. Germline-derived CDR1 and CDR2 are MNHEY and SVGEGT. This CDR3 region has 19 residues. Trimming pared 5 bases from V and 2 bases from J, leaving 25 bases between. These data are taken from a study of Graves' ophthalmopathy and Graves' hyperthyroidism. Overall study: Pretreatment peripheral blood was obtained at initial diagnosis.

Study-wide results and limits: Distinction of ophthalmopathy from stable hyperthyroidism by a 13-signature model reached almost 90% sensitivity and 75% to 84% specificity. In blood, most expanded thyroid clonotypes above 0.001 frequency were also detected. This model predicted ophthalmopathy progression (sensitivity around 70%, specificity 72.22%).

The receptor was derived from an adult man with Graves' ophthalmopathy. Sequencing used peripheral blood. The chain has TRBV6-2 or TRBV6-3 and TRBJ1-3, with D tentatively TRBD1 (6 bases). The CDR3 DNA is TGTGCCAGCAGTCCAATGGGGCTACAGGGAAGGAGGCCTGGAAACACCATATATTTT. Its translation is CASSPMGLQGRRPGNTIYF.